Sequencing of this T cell receptor beta chain was carried out in a study of memory CD4+ T cells and cytomegalovirus serostatus. Study at large: This sample comes from healthy Belgian adults, 9 CMV seropositive, approximately 25 seronegative.

Study processing details: Out-of-frame sequences were removed, leaving 2 million or so distinct TCRbeta sequences. Measured with immunoSEQ multiplex PCR; TCRdb has only the in-frame clones, and not every one. D and trimming come from the DNA, and the V and J calls and clone size come from that table. The sample contains about 56,000 clones, roughly 82% of which appear only once. As to this clone: The antigen remains unidentified.

Overall study findings and caveats: A US-trained random forest predicted CMV serostatus with median AUC around 0.9.

The CDR3 is made up of 16 amino acids. V was cut by 3 bases and J by 2 bases, with 17 bases left in between. The sort gate was single viable CD3+CD4+CD8-CD45RO+ cells for memory CD4+ T cells. Sample: memory CD4+ T cells from blood. This sequence joins TRBV23-1 and TRBJ2-7, with D unresolved. TRBV23-1 is recorded as an ORF, its role being uncertain. This TCR was recovered from an adult in good health and CMV-seronegative. DNA for the CDR3: TGCGCCAGCAGTCACCAACCGGGCCCTATCACCTACGAGCAGTACTTC. Translating gives CASSHQPGPITYEQYF.